The next 11 T cell receptor beta chains were all read from a single sample in a study of early T cells in non-severe SARS-CoV-2 infection (dated by TCRdb to about 2021). The receptor library was made with 5' RACE. The listed sequencing device is NextSeq 500. TCRdb reprocessed the public reads (quality trimming at Q25 with fastp, clone calling with MiXCR) and kept in-frame beta chains. Each CDR3 protein gets just one entry, which takes the most common genes and DNA from the rows behind it. The sample table records tens of thousands of distinct CDR3 sequences; about 13% of these occur just once. The ten biggest clones cover around 1.2% of the sample. Sample: whole blood. The receptors originated from an adult who was a healthcare worker with PCR-confirmed SARS-CoV-2 infection or an uninfected control (not recorded which).

This clonotype was seen many times. This chain joins TRBV10-3 and TRBJ1-1, with TRBD1 as a possible D gene (5 bases). V was cut by 2 bases and J by 4 bases, with 11 bases left in between. The germline V gene encodes CDR1 ENHRY and CDR2 SYGVKD. This CDR3 has 14 amino acids. As DNA, the CDR3 is TGTGCCATCAGTGAGGTTAACCAGGGCACTGAAGCTTTCTTT. Translated, it gives CAISEVNQGTEAFF.

Ten or more counts support this clonotype. V and J are TRBV7-9 and TRBJ2-5, with 12 bases identical to TRBD2. The CDR3 is 16 amino acids. Germline V gene data show CDR1 as SEHNR and CDR2 as FQNEAQ (reference sequence). V lost 5 bases to trimming and J lost 4 bases; unmatched junction nucleotides: 8. CDR3 in amino acids: CASSTFLAGGPETQYF. The CDR3 DNA is TGTGCCAGCAGCACTTTTCTAGCGGGGGGGCCAGAGACCCAGTACTTC. The full variable domain, rest sourced from reference TRBV7-9 and TRBJ2-5, is DTGVSQNPRHKITKRGQNVTFRCDPISEHNRLYWYRQTLGQGPEFLTYFQNEAQLEKSRLLSDRFSAERPKGSFSTLEIQRTEQGDSAMYLCASSTFLAGGPETQYFGPGTRLLVL.

This clonotype appeared many times. The V and J genes are TRBV20-1 and TRBJ2-3; D is perhaps TRBD2 (6 bases). From germline, CDR1 is DFQATT and CDR2 SNEGSKA (reference sequence). V lost 1 base and J 8 bases, leaving 19 bases between the germline ends. The CDR3 runs 15 residues. CDR3 bases: TGCAGTGCTAGAGGCCCTGAACTAGCTATTGGTACGCAGTATTTT. It is translated as CSARGPELAIGTQYF.

This clonotype has ten or more counts. V usage is TRBV5-1 and J usage is TRBJ2-5, with a tentative D call TRBD1 (5 bases). Germline-derived CDR1 and CDR2 are SGHRS and YFSETQ. The V end lost 1 base, the J end lost 2 bases, and 9 bases lay between the germline ends. The CDR3 is 14 amino acids. Here the CDR3 reads CASSLTGPQETQYF. CDR3 DNA: TGCGCCAGCAGCTTGACAGGCCCTCAAGAGACCCAGTACTTC.

In this sample, this clonotype turned up many times. The V gene is TRBV12-3 or TRBV12-4, the J gene TRBJ2-1; 10 bases agree with TRBD1. The CDR3 is made up of 14 amino acids. J lost 8 bases, V lost 6 bases, and 7 bases had no gene match. CDR3 protein: CASSLTGGADEQFF. The CDR3 nucleotides read TGTGCCAGCAGCTTGACAGGGGGCGCGGATGAGCAGTTCTTC.

The genes are TRBV6-1 and TRBJ2-7; no clear D. The length of the CDR3 is 12 residues. Looked up from germline, CDR1 is MNHNS and CDR2 is SASEGT. Trimming pared 3 bases from V and 6 bases from J, leaving 9 bases between. DNA for the CDR3: TGTGCCAGCAGTGATACGGGCCGCGAGCAGTACTTC. Its translation: CASSDTGREQYF.

This clonotype appeared many times. The chain carries TRBV13 and TRBJ2-7; D is uncertain. The CDR3 sequence is 11 residues long. Trimming left V 3 bases short and J 0 bases short, with 0 bases between. Germline assignment: CDR1 PRHDT and CDR2 FYEKMQ (reference sequence). The CDR3 reads CASSFSYEQYF. The CDR3 nucleotides read TGTGCCAGCAGCTTCTCCTACGAGCAGTACTTC.

This clonotype was found many times. This rearrangement joins TRBV27 to TRBJ2-4, with no clear D. The CDR3 sequence is 14 residues long. Trimming took off 2 bases at V and 2 bases at J, with 7 bases between the two ends. Looked up from germline, CDR1 is MNHEY and CDR2 is SMNVEV (reference sequence). The CDR3 DNA follows: TGTGCCAGCAGTTTAACTGGGTCCAAAAACATTCAGTACTTC. Residues: CASSLTGSKNIQYF.

This clonotype was found many times. The chain employs TRBV7-9 and TRBJ2-3; 8 nucleotides agree with TRBD2. With V trimmed by 7 bases and J by 4 bases, 10 bases remained unmatched. The CDR3 runs 15 residues. CDR1 is SEHNR, CDR2 FQNEAQ, per germline (reference sequence). The CDR3 here is CASKSKAGGPDTQYF. The DNA for the CDR3 is TGTGCCAGCAAATCTAAGGCGGGAGGACCAGATACGCAGTATTTT.

V usage is TRBV7-8 and J usage is TRBJ1-1; D is ambiguous. Trimming cost V 5 bases and J 10 bases, with 14 bases left between them. Germline CDR1 SGHVS, CDR2 FQNEAQ. This CDR3 contains 12 residues. CDR3 sequence (DNA): TGTGCCAGCAGCAGGACCGCCCTGGGAGCTTTCTTT. This translates into CASSRTALGAFF.

This clonotype was counted only a few times. The chain links TRBV27 to TRBJ2-7; 14 bases are a match to TRBD2. CDR1 is MNHEY, CDR2 SMNVEV, per germline (reference sequence). This CDR3 is built from 16 residues. V shed 4 bases and J 2 bases; nucleotides not matched to a gene: 4. CDR3 nucleotide sequence: TGTGCCAGCAGTTCGCAGACTAGCGGGAGGGCCTACGAGCAGTACTTC. Translating it yields CASSSQTSGRAYEQYF.